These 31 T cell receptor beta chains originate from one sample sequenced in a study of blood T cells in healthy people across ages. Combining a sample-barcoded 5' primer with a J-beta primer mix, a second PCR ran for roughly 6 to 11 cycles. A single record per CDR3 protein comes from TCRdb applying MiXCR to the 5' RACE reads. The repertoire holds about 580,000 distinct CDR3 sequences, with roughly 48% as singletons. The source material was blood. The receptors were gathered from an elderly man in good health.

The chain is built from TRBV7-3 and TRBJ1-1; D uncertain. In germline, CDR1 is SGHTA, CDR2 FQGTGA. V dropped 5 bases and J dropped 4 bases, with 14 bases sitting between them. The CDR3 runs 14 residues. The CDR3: CASSPQAVITEAFF. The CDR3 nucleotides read TGTGCCAGCAGCCCCCAGGCGGTGATCACTGAAGCTTTCTTT.

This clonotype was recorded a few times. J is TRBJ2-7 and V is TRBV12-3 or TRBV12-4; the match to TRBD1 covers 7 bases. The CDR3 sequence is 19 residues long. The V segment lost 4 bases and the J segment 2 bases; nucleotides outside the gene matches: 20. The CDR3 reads CASSSPSLFRQGVPYEQYF. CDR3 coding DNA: TGTGCCAGCAGTTCCCCTTCCCTTTTCCGACAGGGAGTCCCCTACGAGCAGTACTTC.

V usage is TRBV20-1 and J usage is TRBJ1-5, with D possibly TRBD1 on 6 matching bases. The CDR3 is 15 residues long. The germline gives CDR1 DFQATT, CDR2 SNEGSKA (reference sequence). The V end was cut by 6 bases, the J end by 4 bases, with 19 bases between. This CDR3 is CSAMGHRVGNQPQHF. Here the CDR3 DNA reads TGCAGTGCCATGGGGCACAGGGTAGGAAATCAGCCCCAGCATTTT.

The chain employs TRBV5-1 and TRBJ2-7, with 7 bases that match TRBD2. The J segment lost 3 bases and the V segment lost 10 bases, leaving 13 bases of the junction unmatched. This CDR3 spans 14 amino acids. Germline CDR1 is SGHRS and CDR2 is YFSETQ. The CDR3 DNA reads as TGCGCCTCCCGTTGGGCTAGCGGTTACTACGAGCAGTACTTC. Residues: CASRWASGYYEQYF.

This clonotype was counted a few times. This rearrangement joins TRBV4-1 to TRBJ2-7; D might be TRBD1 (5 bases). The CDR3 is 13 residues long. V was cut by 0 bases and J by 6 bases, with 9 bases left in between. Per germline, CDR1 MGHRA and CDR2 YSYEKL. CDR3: CASSQEWGGEQYF. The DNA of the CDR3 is TGCGCCAGCAGCCAAGAGTGGGGCGGCGAGCAGTACTTC.

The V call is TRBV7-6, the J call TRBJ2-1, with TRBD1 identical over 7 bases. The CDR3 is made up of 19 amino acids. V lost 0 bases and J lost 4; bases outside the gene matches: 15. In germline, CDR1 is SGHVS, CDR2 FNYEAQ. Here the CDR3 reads CASSLAQLTTGPFYNEQFF. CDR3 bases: TGTGCCAGCAGCTTAGCTCAATTGACGACAGGGCCCTTTTACAATGAGCAGTTCTTC.

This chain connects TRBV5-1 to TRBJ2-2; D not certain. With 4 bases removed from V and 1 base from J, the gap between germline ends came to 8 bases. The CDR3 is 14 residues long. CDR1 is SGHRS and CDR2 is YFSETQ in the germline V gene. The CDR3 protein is CASSELGNTGELFF. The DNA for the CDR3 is TGCGCCAGCAGCGAGCTGGGGAACACCGGGGAGCTGTTTTTT. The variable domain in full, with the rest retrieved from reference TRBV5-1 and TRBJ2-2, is KAGVTQTPRYLIKTRGQQVTLSCSPISGHRSVSWYQQTPGQGLQFLFEYFSETQRNKGNFPGRFSGRQFSNSRSEMNVSTLELGDSALYLCASSELGNTGELFFGEGSRLTVL.

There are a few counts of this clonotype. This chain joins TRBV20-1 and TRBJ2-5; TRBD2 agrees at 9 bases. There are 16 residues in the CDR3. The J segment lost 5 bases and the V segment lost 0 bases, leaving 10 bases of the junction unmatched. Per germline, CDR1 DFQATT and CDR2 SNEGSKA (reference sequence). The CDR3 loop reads CSARDGASGRSETQYF. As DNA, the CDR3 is TGCAGTGCTAGAGATGGGGCCAGCGGGAGGTCGGAGACCCAGTACTTC.

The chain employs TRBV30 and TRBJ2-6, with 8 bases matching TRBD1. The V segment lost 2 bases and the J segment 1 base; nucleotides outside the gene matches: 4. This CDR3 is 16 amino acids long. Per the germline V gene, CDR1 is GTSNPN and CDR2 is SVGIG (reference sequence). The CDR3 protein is CAWSINRGSGANVLTF. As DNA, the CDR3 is TGTGCCTGGAGTATTAACAGGGGGTCTGGGGCCAACGTCCTGACTTTC.

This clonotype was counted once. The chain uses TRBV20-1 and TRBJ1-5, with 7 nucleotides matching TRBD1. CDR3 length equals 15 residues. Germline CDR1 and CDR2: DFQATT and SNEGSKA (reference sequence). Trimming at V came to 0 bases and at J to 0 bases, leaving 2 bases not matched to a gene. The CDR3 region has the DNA TGCAGTGCTAGAGAGACAGGGAATAGCAATCAGCCCCAGCATTTT. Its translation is CSARETGNSNQPQHF.

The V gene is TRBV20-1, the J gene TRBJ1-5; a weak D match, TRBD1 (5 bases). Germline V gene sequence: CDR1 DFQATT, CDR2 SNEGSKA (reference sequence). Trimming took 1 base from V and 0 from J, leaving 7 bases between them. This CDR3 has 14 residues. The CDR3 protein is CSARGGNSNQPQHF. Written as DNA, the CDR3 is TGCAGTGCTAGAGGGGGGAATAGCAATCAGCCCCAGCATTTT.

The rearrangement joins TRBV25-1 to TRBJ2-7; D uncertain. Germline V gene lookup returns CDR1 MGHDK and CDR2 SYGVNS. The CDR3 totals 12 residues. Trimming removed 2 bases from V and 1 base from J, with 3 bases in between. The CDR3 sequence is CASSERSYEQYF. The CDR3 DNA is TGTGCCAGCAGTGAACGTTCCTACGAGCAGTACTTC.

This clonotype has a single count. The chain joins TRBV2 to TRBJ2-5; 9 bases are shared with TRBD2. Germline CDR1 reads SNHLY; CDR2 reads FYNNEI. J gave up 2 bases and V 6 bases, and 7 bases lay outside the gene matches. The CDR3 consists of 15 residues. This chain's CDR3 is CASSFLLAGQETQYF. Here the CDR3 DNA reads TGTGCCAGCAGCTTCCTGCTAGCGGGACAAGAGACCCAGTACTTC.

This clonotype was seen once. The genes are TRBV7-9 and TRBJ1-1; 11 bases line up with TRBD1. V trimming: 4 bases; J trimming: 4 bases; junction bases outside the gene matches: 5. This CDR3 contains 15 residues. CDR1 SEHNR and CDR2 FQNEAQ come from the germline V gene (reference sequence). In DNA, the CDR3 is TGTGCCAGCAGCTCCTTAGGGACAGGGGGCACTGAAGCTTTCTTT. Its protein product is CASSSLGTGGTEAFF.

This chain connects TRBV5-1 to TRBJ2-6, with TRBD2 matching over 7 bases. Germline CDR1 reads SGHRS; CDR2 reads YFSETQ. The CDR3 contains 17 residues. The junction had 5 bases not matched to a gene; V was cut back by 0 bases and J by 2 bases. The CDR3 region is CASSLDSGRAGANVLTF. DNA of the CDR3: TGCGCCAGCAGCTTGGACAGTGGGAGGGCTGGGGCCAACGTCCTGACTTTC.

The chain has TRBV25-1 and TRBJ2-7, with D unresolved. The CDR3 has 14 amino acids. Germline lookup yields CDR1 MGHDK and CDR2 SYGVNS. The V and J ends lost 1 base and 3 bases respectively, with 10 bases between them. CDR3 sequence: CASSEFGESYEQYF. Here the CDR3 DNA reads TGTGCCAGCAGTGAATTTGGGGAAAGCTACGAGCAGTACTTC.

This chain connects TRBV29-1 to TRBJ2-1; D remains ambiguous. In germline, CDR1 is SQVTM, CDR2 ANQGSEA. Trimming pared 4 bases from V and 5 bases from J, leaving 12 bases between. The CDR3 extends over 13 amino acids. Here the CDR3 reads CSVVQLPHNEQFF. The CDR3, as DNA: TGCAGCGTTGTACAGTTACCTCACAATGAGCAGTTCTTC.

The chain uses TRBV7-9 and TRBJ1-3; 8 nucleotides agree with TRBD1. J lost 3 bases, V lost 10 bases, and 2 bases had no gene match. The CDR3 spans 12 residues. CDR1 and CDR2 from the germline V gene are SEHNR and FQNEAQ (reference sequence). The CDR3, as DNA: TGTGCCACCGGGACAGGTGGAAACACCATATATTTT. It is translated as CATGTGGNTIYF.

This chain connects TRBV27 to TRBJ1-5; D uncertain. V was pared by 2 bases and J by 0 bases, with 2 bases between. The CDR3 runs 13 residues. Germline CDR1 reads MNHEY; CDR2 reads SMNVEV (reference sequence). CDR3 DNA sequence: TGTGCCAGCAGTTTAAGTAGCAATCAGCCCCAGCATTTT. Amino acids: CASSLSSNQPQHF.

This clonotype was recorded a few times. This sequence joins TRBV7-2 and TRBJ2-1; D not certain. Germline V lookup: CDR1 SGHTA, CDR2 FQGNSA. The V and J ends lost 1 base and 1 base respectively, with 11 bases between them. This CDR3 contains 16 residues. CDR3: CASSLDSAVSYNEQFF. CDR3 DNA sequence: TGTGCCAGCAGCTTAGATTCCGCGGTTTCCTACAATGAGCAGTTCTTC.

CDR3 bases: TGTGCCAGCAGCTCTCAGGAGTATCCCTCCTACGAGCAGTACTTC. Translating it yields CASSSQEYPSYEQYF. This chain connects TRBV7-2 to TRBJ2-7; D remains ambiguous. The CDR3 length is 15 residues. In germline, CDR1 is SGHTA, CDR2 FQGNSA. The germline V and J ends were trimmed by 4 bases and 0 bases, with 13 bases remaining between them.

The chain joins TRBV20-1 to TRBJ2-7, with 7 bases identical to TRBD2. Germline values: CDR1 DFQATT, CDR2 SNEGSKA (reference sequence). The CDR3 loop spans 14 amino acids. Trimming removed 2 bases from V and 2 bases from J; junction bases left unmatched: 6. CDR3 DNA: TGCAGTGCTAGAAGTGAGCGGGGAGCCTACGAGCAGTACTTC. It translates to CSARSERGAYEQYF.

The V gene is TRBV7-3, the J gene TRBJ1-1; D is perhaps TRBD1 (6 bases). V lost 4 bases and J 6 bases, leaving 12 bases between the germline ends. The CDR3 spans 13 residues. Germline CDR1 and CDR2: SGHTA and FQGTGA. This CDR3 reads CASSSQGLSEAFF. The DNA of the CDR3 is TGTGCCAGCAGCTCACAGGGTCTATCTGAAGCTTTCTTT. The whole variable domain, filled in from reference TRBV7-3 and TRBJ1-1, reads GAGVSQTPSNKVTEKGKYVELRCDPISGHTALYWYRQSLGQGPEFLIYFQGTGAADDSGLPNDRFFAVRPEGSVSTLKIQRTERGDSAVYLCASSSQGLSEAFFGQGTRLTVV.

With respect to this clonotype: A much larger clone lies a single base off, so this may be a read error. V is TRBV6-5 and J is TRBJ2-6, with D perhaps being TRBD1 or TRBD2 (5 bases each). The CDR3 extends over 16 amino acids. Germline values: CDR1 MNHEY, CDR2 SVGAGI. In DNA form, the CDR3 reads TGTGCCAGCAAAACTGGCGGGCGCTCTGGGGCCAACGCCCTGACTTTC. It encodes CASKTGGRSGANALTF.

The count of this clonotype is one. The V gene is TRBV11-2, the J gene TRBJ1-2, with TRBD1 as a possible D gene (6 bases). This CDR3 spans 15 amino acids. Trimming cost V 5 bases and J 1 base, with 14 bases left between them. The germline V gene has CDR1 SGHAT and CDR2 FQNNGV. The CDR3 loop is CASSPSDSLNYGYTF. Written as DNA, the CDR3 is TGTGCCAGCAGCCCGTCGGACAGTCTTAACTATGGCTACACCTTC.

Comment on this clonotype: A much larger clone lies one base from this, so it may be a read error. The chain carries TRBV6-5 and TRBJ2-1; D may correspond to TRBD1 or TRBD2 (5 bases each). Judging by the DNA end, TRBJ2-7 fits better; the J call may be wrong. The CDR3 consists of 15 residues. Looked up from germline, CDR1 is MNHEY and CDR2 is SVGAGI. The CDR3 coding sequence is TGTGCCAGCAGCCCTACCTGGGGACGGGTCAATGAGCAGTACTTC. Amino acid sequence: CASSPTWGRVNEQYF.

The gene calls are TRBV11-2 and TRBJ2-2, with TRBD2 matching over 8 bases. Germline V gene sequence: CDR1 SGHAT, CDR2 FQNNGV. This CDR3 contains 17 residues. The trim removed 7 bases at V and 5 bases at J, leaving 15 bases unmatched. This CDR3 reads CASTRAGEGSWTGELFF. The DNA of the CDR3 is TGTGCCAGCACGAGAGCGGGAGAGGGTAGTTGGACCGGGGAGCTGTTTTTT.

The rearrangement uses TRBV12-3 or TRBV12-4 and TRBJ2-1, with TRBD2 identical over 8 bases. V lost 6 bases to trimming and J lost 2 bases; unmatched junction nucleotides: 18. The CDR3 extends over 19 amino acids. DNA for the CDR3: TGTGCCAGCAGACTTAGGACTAGCCGGGGACGGGACACCTACAATGAGCAGTTCTTC. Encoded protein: CASRLRTSRGRDTYNEQFF.

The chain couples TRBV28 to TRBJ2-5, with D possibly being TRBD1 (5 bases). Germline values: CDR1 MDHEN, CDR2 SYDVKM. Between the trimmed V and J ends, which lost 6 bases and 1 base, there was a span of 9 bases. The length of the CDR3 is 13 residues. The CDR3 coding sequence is TGTGCCAGCAGAAGGGGTCCCCAAGAGACCCAGTACTTC. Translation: CASRRGPQETQYF.

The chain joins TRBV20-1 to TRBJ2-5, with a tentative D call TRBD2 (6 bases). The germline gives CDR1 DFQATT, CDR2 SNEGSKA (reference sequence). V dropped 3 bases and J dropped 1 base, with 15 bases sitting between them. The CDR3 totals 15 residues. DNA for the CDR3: TGCAGTGCTAGTGTCCGACTAGTAAGCCAAGAGACCCAGTACTTC. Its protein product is CSASVRLVSQETQYF.

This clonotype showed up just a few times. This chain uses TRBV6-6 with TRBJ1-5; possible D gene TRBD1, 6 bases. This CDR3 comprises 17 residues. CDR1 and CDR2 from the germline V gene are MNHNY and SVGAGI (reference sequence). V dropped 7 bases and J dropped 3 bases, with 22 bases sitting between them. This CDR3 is CASTLQGRGSDNQPQHF. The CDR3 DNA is TGTGCCAGCACTCTACAGGGAAGGGGGTCGGACAATCAGCCCCAGCATTTT.